This entry features one T cell receptor beta chain sequence. Its antigen has not been determined. There are no base qualities to consult, and no much larger clone falls within one base. Healthy HIV-negative adults with no recently reported acute infections or vaccinations were included as donors. Every donor was a Caucasian adult living in Nashville, Tennessee, USA. CD4+ T cells were enriched by magnetic negative selection; naive cells were then positively selected on CD45RA, and the negative fraction formed the memory subset. Blood was collected by leukapheresis, and PBMCs were isolated by Ficoll-Histopaque density gradient centrifugation and then cryopreserved in liquid nitrogen vapor phase. Analytical flow cytometry was used to check the purity and quantity of each magnetically sorted T cell population. Each sorted fraction had its genomic DNA isolated and then quantified by UV absorbance on a Nanodrop 2000c.

This record comes from a study of shared clonotypes between healthy human individuals (dated by TCRdb to 2018 to 2021). Looking at the study overall: A couple of women and a few men aged 18 to 49 years were included in the cohort. To estimate repertoire size and how much clonotype sharing occurs between individuals, the study deeply sequenced the blood TCR repertoires of 5 or 6 healthy adults. Each donor's leukapheresis produced roughly between roughly 0.85 and 9.5 billion PBMCs. Per donor, three plates each were used for CD4 naive and CD4 memory, two for CD8 naive, and one for CD8 memory. Different laboratories and diverse techniques were used to prepare libraries and sequence TCR repertoires, to increase sequencing depth and limit assay-specific biases.

Using the deep immunoSEQ assay, TCR CDR3 regions were amplified from genomic DNA by multiplex PCR. For each cell subset, the extracted genomic DNA was distributed evenly across all wells of several immunoSEQ 96-well plates, and each plate served as one replicate. For sorted subsets, each replicate PCR was loaded with approximately 190 ng genomic DNA, equivalent to approximately 27,000 T cell genomes. Purified libraries were quantified with a Qubit 3.0 fluorometer, sized on a Bioanalyzer 2100, and re-quantified with the KAPA Library Quantification kit. Each immunoSEQ 96-well plate was sequenced on its own single-read 150-cycle Illumina NextSeq 550 flow cell. Per the source publication's procedure: Because the immunoSEQ output included only junctional sequences and no quality scores, the filtering could not be the same as the filtering used for full-length reads. Sequences were annotated with PyIR, a Python wrapper for IgBLAST v1.9, using IMGT germline references to assign V/J genes and CDR3. Reads with weak V/J assignments (E-value above 1e-6), missing CDR3, stop codons, out-of-frame junctions, or ambiguous translated residues were removed. A V3J clonotype was defined by an identical inferred V gene, J gene, and CDR3 amino acid sequence. To compute the percentage overlap between repertoires, the number of shared unique clonotypes was divided by the size of the smaller repertoire. Three approaches were used to assess repertoire richness: RTK rarefaction, the Chao1 estimator, and Recon v2.1 estimates of unobserved clonotypes. OLGA was used to compute generation probabilities for all TCRbeta clonotypes that the gDNA method yielded from a handful of donors. This is the immuneACCESS table as TCRdb keeps it, with only in-frame sequences that have V and J called. A part of the clones is gone; compared with another copy, unresolved V genes explain less than half, and the rest is unexplained. V, J and clone size were drawn from that table, and D and trimming were deduced from the DNA. This sample lists some 2 million clones; 90% to 95% were detected once. The top ten clones comprise 0.13% of the sample.

Broader findings and caveats from the paper: Larger estimated clonotype richness was generally found for naive subsets than for memory subsets. Higher generation probabilities were observed for clonotypes shared by all four sorted-subset donors than for non-shared clonotypes. When a handful of donors were compared, the shared fraction of clonotypes was about 5.2% for naive CD4, roughly 3.3% for naive CD8, more than 2% for memory CD4, and 0.35% to 0.5% for memory CD8. Even with the large sequencing depth, rarefaction of the sorted-subset datasets indicated that sequencing was incomplete. Pairwise subsampling indicated that sequencing depth was expected to affect the degree of clonotype sharing among donors. The genetic and exposure-history diversity represented was limited by the small number of donors. Only blood was sampled, and tissue TCR repertoires likely differ from those in blood.

Trimming at the junction amounts to 6 bases on V and 8 bases on J, and the germline ends lie 7 bases apart. The CDR3, from cysteine to phenylalanine, totals 11 residues. The read is trimmed to its CDR3 DNA, 33 bases read in frame from base 1. From a lookup of the germline V gene, CDR1 and CDR2 are MDHEN and SYDVKM. The sequence was obtained from a man younger than 35 in good health. The rearrangement combines TRBV28 with TRBJ1-4; no D gene call is confident. What was sequenced was naive CD4+ T cells sorted from blood. Sample cell subset or site, as interpreted from the label and publication: CD45RA+ positively selected. The CDR3 reads as follows: CASSQREKLFF. At the DNA level, the sequence is TGTGCCAGCAGCCAACGGGAAAAACTGTTTTTT.